The source of this T cell receptor beta chain is a study of T-cell reconstitution after alpha-beta-depleted transplantation in children. Preparation of the TCRbeta library used unique molecular identifiers. TCRdb reanalysed the PCR reads using MiXCR and keeps one entry per CDR3 protein. The sample lists around 530,000 distinct CDR3 sequences, about 30% occurring once. The sample was PBMCs from the stem cell graft donor, taken from the stem cell graft. This TCR derives from a human donor who donated a stem cell graft to a child with aplastic anemia.

This chain's CDR3 is CASSQGLYYEQYF. CDR3 coding DNA: TGCGCCAGCAGTCAGGGACTATACTACGAGCAGTACTTC. The chain recombines TRBV5-1 with TRBJ2-7; TRBD2 matches 7 bases. V was clipped by 5 bases and J by 3 bases; unmatched bases: 5. CDR3 size: 13 residues. The germline V gene has CDR1 SGHRS and CDR2 YFSETQ.